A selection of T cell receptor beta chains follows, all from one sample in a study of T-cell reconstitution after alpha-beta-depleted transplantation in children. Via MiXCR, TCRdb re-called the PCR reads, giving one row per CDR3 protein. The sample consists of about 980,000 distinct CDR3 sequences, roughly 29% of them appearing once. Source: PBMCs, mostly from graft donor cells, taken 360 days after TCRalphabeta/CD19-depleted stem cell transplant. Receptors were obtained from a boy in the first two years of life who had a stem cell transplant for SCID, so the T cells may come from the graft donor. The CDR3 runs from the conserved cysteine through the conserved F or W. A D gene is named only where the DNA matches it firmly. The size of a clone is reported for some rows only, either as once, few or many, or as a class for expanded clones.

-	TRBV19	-	CASSDQKQTGKWKLFF
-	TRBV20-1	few	CSARDTPGNTIYF
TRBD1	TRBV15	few	CATSRGTGAYEQYF
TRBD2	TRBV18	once	CASSPLMGTSAYEQYF
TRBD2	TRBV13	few	CASSSLRLAGFTDTQYF
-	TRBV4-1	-	CASSRSEVRGETQYF
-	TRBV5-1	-	CASNLEGGPTDTQYF
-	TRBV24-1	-	CATSDPGLQGETQYF
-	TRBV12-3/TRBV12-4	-	CASSFAGGEEETQYF
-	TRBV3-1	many	CASSHLTVNTEAFF
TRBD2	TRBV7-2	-	CASTPSGGVYNEQFF
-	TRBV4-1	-	CASSQGDIPRETQYF
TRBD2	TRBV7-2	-	CASSLAHPGGAGADTQYF
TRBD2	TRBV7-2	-	CASSPAGVHKDEQFF
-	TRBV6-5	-	CASSYVGQSYEQYF
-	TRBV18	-	CASSPGTSSGANVLTF
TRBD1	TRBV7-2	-	CASSPRPGTGGRLEQYF
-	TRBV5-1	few	CASTPGGVEGVLTF
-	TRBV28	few	CASSLFLGAGTEAFF
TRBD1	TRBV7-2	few	CASSPPTGPHNEQFF
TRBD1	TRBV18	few	CASSLRLGQGDEQYF
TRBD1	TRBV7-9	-	CASRVTGAETQYF
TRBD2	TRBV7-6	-	CASSFRRTSGEETQYF
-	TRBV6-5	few	CASSYCQMNTEAFF
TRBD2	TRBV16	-	CASVSGTLSSYNEQFF
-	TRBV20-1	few	CSASRLQNEQFF
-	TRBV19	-	CASSIGSGYNEQFF
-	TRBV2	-	CASSMTGTGANVLTF
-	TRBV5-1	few	CASTLSGVSYEQYF
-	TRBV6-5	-	CASQGLRNSPLHF
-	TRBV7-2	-	CASRDRARSGANVLTF
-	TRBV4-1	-	CASSQGVLIGGSYEQYF
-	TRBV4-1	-	CASSQDRAGEASNTEAFF
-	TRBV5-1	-	CASSLATDNEQFF
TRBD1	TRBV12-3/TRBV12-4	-	CASSLWGTGEEEKLFF
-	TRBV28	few	CASSFLGHLNYGYTF
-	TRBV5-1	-	CASSFKQGNTEAFF
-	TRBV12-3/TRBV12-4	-	CASSKGQNKNIQYF
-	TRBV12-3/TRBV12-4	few	CASSPPIRTESQTYEQYF
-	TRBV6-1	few	CASSKRGGRDNQPQHF
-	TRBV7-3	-	CASSLTGGISGANVLTF
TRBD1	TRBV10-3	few	CAISAADRDTGELFF
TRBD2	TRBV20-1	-	CSARDSSGGALTQYF
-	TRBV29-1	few	CSVRGKYYNEQFF
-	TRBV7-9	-	CASSLITNPLYYEQYF